The next 32 T cell receptor beta chains were all read from a single sample in a study of T cell responses to AZD1222 COVID-19 vaccine. The assay was immunoSEQ multiplex PCR, and TCRdb's table has in-frame clones only and misses some. The data show 210,000 or so clones, 85% to 95% seen once. The material sequenced was peripheral blood, taken on day 0 of MenACWY control vaccination. The receptors come from an adult in good health.

The chain employs TRBV6-5 and TRBJ2-1, with 7 bases lining up with TRBD1. V dropped 8 bases and J dropped 2; count of bases not matched to a gene: 6. CDR3 length: 14 residues. Germline V gene data show CDR1 as MNHEY and CDR2 as SVGAGI. CDR3 sequence: CASDPRGTYNEQFF. CDR3 nucleotides: TGTGCCAGCGACCCCAGGGGGACCTACAATGAGCAGTTCTTC.

This rearrangement joins TRBV7-9 to TRBJ1-4, with D possibly being TRBD1 (6 bases). The CDR3 extends over 14 amino acids. From germline, CDR1 is SEHNR and CDR2 FQNEAQ (reference sequence). Trimming removed 6 bases at V and 3 bases at J, with 11 bases between. This CDR3 reads CASRIGGANEKLFF. The CDR3 bases are TGTGCCAGCAGAATAGGGGGTGCTAATGAAAAACTGTTTTTT.

The chain joins TRBV19 to TRBJ1-1; D gene uncertain. Germline CDR1 is LNHDA and CDR2 is SQIVND (reference sequence). There are 13 residues in the CDR3. V shed 3 bases and J shed 5 bases, with 10 bases lying between them. As DNA, the CDR3 is TGTGCCAGTAGTATTGGGAGGTCAACTGAAGCTTTCTTT. This gives the protein CASSIGRSTEAFF.

The rearrangement uses TRBV25-1 and TRBJ1-1; D unclear. CDR1 and CDR2 (germline): MGHDK, SYGVNS. The CDR3 consists of 15 residues. V gave up 2 bases and J gave up 1 base, with 11 bases separating them. The CDR3 region is CASSESGTPNTEAFF. The DNA of the CDR3 is TGTGCCAGCAGTGAAAGCGGCACCCCGAACACTGAAGCTTTCTTT. The variable domain in full, completed from reference TRBV25-1 and TRBJ1-1, reads EADIYQTPRYLVIGTGKKITLECSQTMGHDKMYWYQQDPGMELHLIHYSYGVNSTEKGDLSSESTVSRIRTEHFPLTLESARPSHTSQYLCASSESGTPNTEAFFGQGTRLTVV.

This chain links TRBV27 with TRBJ2-5, with 7 bases matching TRBD2. This CDR3 has 16 amino acids. Germline CDR1 is MNHEY and CDR2 is SMNVEV (reference sequence). V shed 2 bases and J 1 base; nucleotides not matched to a gene: 7. The CDR3 DNA follows: TGTGCCAGCAGTTTAAGTCCAGCGGGGAGCCAAGAGACCCAGTACTTC. Translation: CASSLSPAGSQETQYF.

The gene calls are TRBV19 and TRBJ2-7; no firm D call. With 0 bases removed from V and 2 bases from J, the gap between germline ends came to 11 bases. The CDR3 extends over 15 amino acids. In germline, CDR1 is LNHDA, CDR2 SQIVND (reference sequence). CDR3 amino acids: CASSIDLGGPYEQYF. DNA of the CDR3: TGTGCCAGTAGTATAGATCTTGGCGGCCCCTACGAGCAGTACTTC.

This chain uses TRBV21-1 with TRBJ1-2; TRBD1, the D gene given by the table, was not confirmed from the DNA. TRBV21-1 is classified as a pseudogene. The CDR3 sequence is 14 residues long. The CDR3 loop reads CASSTNTGTYAYTF. DNA for the CDR3: TGTGCCAGCAGCACCAATACAGGGACCTATGCCTACACCTTC.

The J gene is TRBJ1-5, the V gene TRBV7-9; 8 bases are shared with TRBD1. Germline V lookup: CDR1 SEHNR, CDR2 FQNEAQ (reference sequence). The CDR3 is made up of 15 amino acids. V lost 4 bases, J lost 2 bases, and 4 bases stayed unmatched. CDR3 nucleotides: TGTGCCAGCAGCTCAGTGGACAGGGGCAATCAGCCCCAGCATTTT. Translated, it gives CASSSVDRGNQPQHF.

V usage is TRBV13 and J usage is TRBJ2-1, with no clear D. V was shortened by 2 bases and J by 3 bases, with 14 bases between the two germline ends. The germline V gene encodes CDR1 PRHDT and CDR2 FYEKMQ (reference sequence). This CDR3 region has 16 residues. The CDR3 sequence: CASSLQSLPLYNEQFF. The CDR3 DNA follows: TGTGCCAGCAGCTTACAGTCACTACCCCTCTACAATGAGCAGTTCTTC.

The chain recombines TRBV10-3 with TRBJ1-6, with a tentative D call TRBD1 (5 bases). The V gene lost 6 bases and the J gene lost 6 bases, with 15 bases spanning the gap. The germline V gene encodes CDR1 ENHRY and CDR2 SYGVKD. This CDR3 is 15 amino acids long. The CDR3 DNA reads as TGTGCCATCAGCGTCGGGGCAGATACTAATTCACCCCTCCACTTT. This gives the protein CAISVGADTNSPLHF.

J is TRBJ2-1 and V is TRBV7-2; 9 bases fit TRBD2. CDR3 length: 14 amino acids. Germline V CDR1 and CDR2: SGHTA, FQGNSA. Germline trimming cut 1 base from V and 7 bases from J; bases unmatched to any gene: 2. The CDR3 sequence: CASSLVGLANEQFF. CDR3 DNA: TGTGCCAGCAGCTTAGTAGGACTAGCGAATGAGCAGTTCTTC.

The sample holds one count of this clone. This sequence joins TRBV2 and TRBJ2-1; D is ambiguous. Germline CDR1 and CDR2: SNHLY and FYNNEI. V lost 6 bases and J 9 bases, leaving 21 bases between the germline ends. This CDR3 comprises 15 residues. The chain's CDR3 is CASSTFGQGRSEQFF. CDR3 DNA sequence: TGTGCCAGCAGCACCTTCGGGCAAGGTCGTAGTGAGCAGTTCTTC.

This clone appeared a few times. The J gene is TRBJ2-7, the V gene TRBV7-6, with 7 bases aligning to TRBD1. Germline CDR1 reads SGHVS; CDR2 reads FNYEAQ. Unmatched junction bases numbered 8, after V lost 5 bases and J lost 1 base. This CDR3 has 15 residues. CDR3 bases: TGTGCCAGCAGCGACATACCAGGGGGTTCCTACGAGCAGTACTTC. Its translation is CASSDIPGGSYEQYF.

A few counts support this clone. The rearrangement joins TRBV11-1 to TRBJ1-2, with 11 bases lining up with TRBD1. The CDR3 is 15 amino acids. Trimming cost V 1 base and J 7 bases; bases outside gene matches: 5. Germline CDR1 and CDR2: SGHAT and FQDESV (reference sequence). The CDR3 reads CASSLGTGGVLGYTF. The CDR3 nucleotides are TGTGCCAGCAGCTTAGGGACAGGGGGCGTCCTTGGCTACACCTTC.

CDR3 sequence: CASSFIPGQGTEAFF. CDR3 sequence (DNA): TGTGCCAGCAGTTTTATTCCGGGACAGGGCACTGAAGCTTTCTTT. The genes are TRBV28 and TRBJ1-1, with 9 bases identical to TRBD1. This CDR3 has 15 amino acids. From germline, CDR1 is MDHEN and CDR2 SYDVKM. The ends lost 3 bases at V and 4 bases at J; junction bases unmatched: 6.

This chain uses TRBV19 with TRBJ2-2; 10 bases fit TRBD1. V lost 2 bases to trimming and J lost 7 bases; unmatched junction nucleotides: 10. Germline V gene data show CDR1 as LNHDA and CDR2 as SQIVND (reference sequence). This CDR3 has 17 residues. The DNA for the CDR3 is TGTGCCAGTAGTATACGACAGGGGGCGCTTATGGACGGGGAGCTGTTTTTT. Protein: CASSIRQGALMDGELFF.

CDR3 sequence: CASSQAWKATNEKLFF. As DNA, the CDR3 is TGTGCCAGCAGCCAAGCGTGGAAGGCAACTAATGAAAAACTGTTTTTT. The V gene is TRBV3-1 (or the pseudogene TRBV3-2), the J gene TRBJ1-4; no reliable D call. V was shortened by 1 base and J by 0 bases, with 9 bases between the two germline ends. The CDR3 extends over 16 amino acids. The V gene's germline CDR1 is LGHDT and CDR2 YNNKEL (reference sequence).

This clone was observed once. The DNA is omitted, as the CDR3 cannot be located on it reliably, and the CDR3 follows TCRdb's listing. V usage is TRBV7-6 and J usage is TRBJ1-2; the table's D call TRBD1 went unverified against the DNA. Germline V gene lookup returns CDR1 SGHVS and CDR2 FNYEAQ. 15 amino acids form the CDR3, both terminal residues included. The CDR3 protein is CASSLEVGQGARNTF.

This clone was picked up a small number of times. This chain uses TRBV21-1 with TRBJ1-3. TRBV21-1 represents a pseudogene. The CDR3 has 17 residues. CDR3 sequence reads: CASSKGLLGRSGNTIYF. The CDR3 nucleotides read TGTGCCAGCAGCAAAGGGTTATTAGGGAGGTCCGGAAACACCATATATTTT.

This rearrangement joins TRBV19 to TRBJ1-6, with 9 positions matching TRBD1. V was pared by 7 bases and J by 5 bases, with 9 bases of the junction left unmatched. In germline, CDR1 is LNHDA, CDR2 SQIVND (reference sequence). CDR3 length: 16 amino acids. CDR3 sequence reads: CASTPGQGRDNSPLHF. CDR3 nucleotide sequence: TGTGCCAGTACCCCGGGACAGGGACGCGATAATTCACCCCTCCACTTT.

The chain recombines TRBV2 with TRBJ1-5, with D tentatively TRBD1 (6 bases). The length of the CDR3 is 15 residues. The germline CDR1 and CDR2 sequences are SNHLY and FYNNEI. V was shortened by 7 bases and J by 10 bases, with 23 bases between the two germline ends. DNA for the CDR3: TGTGCCAGCAAGGGGGGGCTTGCAATCAGCGGACCCCAGCATTTT. Protein: CASKGGLAISGPQHF. Together with reference TRBV2 and TRBJ1-5, the CDR3 gives the full variable domain: EPEVTQTPSHQVTQMGQEVILRCVPISNHLYFYWYRQILGQKVEFLVSFYNNEISEKSEIFDDQFSVERPDGSNFTLKIRSTKLEDSAMYFCASKGGLAISGPQHFGDGTRLSIL.

This rearrangement joins TRBV10-3 to TRBJ1-2; D gene uncertain. Per the germline V gene, CDR1 is ENHRY and CDR2 is SYGVKD. The CDR3 totals 15 residues. V lost 4 bases and J lost 2, with 14 bases in between. CDR3 nucleotides: TGTGCCATCAGTGGAGGCCAGAACAAGAACTATGGCTACACCTTC. Amino acids: CAISGGQNKNYGYTF.

V gene TRBV6-5 combines with J gene TRBJ1-1; 7 nucleotides line up with TRBD1. The length of the CDR3 is 15 residues. Unmatched junction bases numbered 10, after V lost 4 bases and J lost 5 bases. Per the germline V gene, CDR1 is MNHEY and CDR2 is SVGAGI. The CDR3 reads CASSSTATGYTEAFF. The CDR3 region has the DNA TGTGCCAGCAGTTCCACCGCGACAGGGTATACTGAAGCTTTCTTT.

V is TRBV2 and J is TRBJ2-1; 7 nucleotides line up with TRBD2. The CDR3 runs 15 residues. Germline CDR1 is SNHLY and CDR2 is FYNNEI. With V trimmed by 7 bases and J by 4 bases, 10 bases remained unmatched. The CDR3 reads CASNPLGGEYNEQFF. CDR3 sequence (DNA): TGTGCCAGCAATCCTCTGGGGGGGGAATACAATGAGCAGTTCTTC.

The genes are TRBV6-4 and TRBJ1-6; D not certain. The CDR3 contains 15 residues. V lost 5 bases, J lost 0 bases, and 8 bases lay in between. Germline CDR1 MRHNA, CDR2 SNTAGT. The CDR3 DNA reads TGTGCCAGCAGTAGAGGAAGCTCCTATAATTCACCCCTCCACTTT. Protein product: CASSRGSSYNSPLHF.

A few counts support this clone. The chain carries TRBV19 and TRBJ1-6, with TRBD1 matching 8 bases. Germline V gives CDR1 LNHDA, CDR2 SQIVND (reference sequence). The V segment lost 7 bases and the J segment 7 bases; nucleotides outside the gene matches: 3. The CDR3 is made up of 13 amino acids. In DNA, the CDR3 is TGTGCCAGTACTGACAGGGGAAATTCACCCCTCCACTTT. This encodes CASTDRGNSPLHF.

The rearrangement links TRBV28 to TRBJ1-3; D is unresolved. Trimming pared 5 bases from V and 0 bases from J, leaving 11 bases between. From germline, CDR1 is MDHEN and CDR2 SYDVKM. CDR3 length: 15 amino acids. The CDR3 protein is CASSPPVSSGNTIYF. DNA of the CDR3: TGTGCCAGCAGTCCTCCGGTTAGCTCTGGAAACACCATATATTTT.

The chain uses TRBV5-4 and TRBJ2-1, with D unresolved. V was trimmed by 3 bases and J by 8 bases, leaving 18 bases between them. This CDR3 is built from 15 residues. Germline values: CDR1 SGHNT, CDR2 YYREEE (reference sequence). CDR3 sequence reads: CASSSPKGAWYEQFF. CDR3 DNA: TGTGCCAGCAGCTCGCCTAAAGGCGCCTGGTATGAGCAGTTCTTC.

V and J are TRBV19 and TRBJ2-1; possible D gene TRBD2, 7 bases. Germline-derived CDR1 and CDR2 are LNHDA and SQIVND (reference sequence). V lost 9 bases to trimming and J lost 2 bases, with 20 bases between them. The CDR3 extends over 16 amino acids. The CDR3 region is CASTPVGGGPYNEQFF. CDR3 bases: TGTGCCAGCACCCCTGTCGGCGGGGGCCCCTACAATGAGCAGTTCTTC.

The chain carries TRBV4-2 and TRBJ1-1; possibly TRBD1 for D (5 bases). CDR1 is LGHNA, CDR2 YNFKEQ, per germline. The length of the CDR3 is 14 residues. Trimming cost V 3 bases and J 7 bases, with 15 bases left between them. The CDR3 sequence is CASSHPTGVREAFF. CDR3 nucleotides: TGTGCCAGCAGCCACCCAACAGGTGTGCGTGAAGCTTTCTTT.

V usage is TRBV6-2 or TRBV6-3 and J usage is TRBJ1-1; D gene ambiguous. V gave up 5 bases and J gave up 1 base, with 14 bases separating them. Germline CDR1 is MNHEY and CDR2 is SVGEGT. CDR3 length: 15 amino acids. Here the CDR3 reads CASSPRIASNTEAFF. The CDR3 DNA is TGTGCCAGCAGTCCCAGGATTGCCTCGAACACTGAAGCTTTCTTT.

The chain links TRBV9 to TRBJ2-3; D gene uncertain. Germline CDR1 reads SGDLS; CDR2 reads YYNGEE. The V end lost 1 base, the J end lost 6 bases, and 6 bases lay between the germline ends. CDR3 size: 12 residues. The CDR3 region is CASSVYGDTQYF. CDR3 DNA: TGTGCCAGCAGCGTATACGGGGATACGCAGTATTTT.